This record covers a single T cell receptor (beta chain). TCRdb's copy holds only in-frame clones and misses some; the assay was immunoSEQ multiplex PCR. The sample contains fewer than 20,000 clones, 80% to 95% of which appear only once. V lost 10 bases and J 2 bases, leaving 13 bases between the germline ends. The CDR3 totals 13 residues. Germline V CDR1 and CDR2: MDHEN, SYDVKM. The sample belongs to a study of blood T cell repertoires in COVID-19. This clonotype originated in a woman between 50 and 59 years old with active COVID-19. V is TRBV28 and J is TRBJ2-3; no firm D call. The sequencing input was peripheral blood. The CDR3 DNA follows: TGTGCCAACGCTGACTCCCTCACAGATACGCAGTATTTT. It yields the protein CANADSLTDTQYF.